This TCR beta chain was recovered during a study of cytomegalovirus exposure and HLA in healthy donors. The study, taken as a whole, reports: The study put roughly 160 TCR beta chains on its list as cytomegalovirus-associated. Both high specificity and high sensitivity reportedly marked the classifier's diagnosis of cytomegalovirus status. Researchers reported that a few CMV-associated chains were confirmed in vitro as CMV antigen-specific.

About this clone itself: Its target is unknown.

Method: immunoSEQ multiplex PCR; TCRdb's copy keeps in-frame clones and lacks some. The table records tens of thousands of clones, approximately 96% of them present only once. The J segment lost 0 bases and the V segment lost 5 bases, leaving 4 bases of the junction unmatched. Germline V CDR1 and CDR2: SQVTM, ANQGSEA. This CDR3 has 14 amino acids. The V call is TRBV29-1, the J call TRBJ1-3; TRBD1 matches 7 bases. Source material: PBMCs. The sequence came from a young woman in good health and CMV-seronegative. Here the CDR3 reads CSVPGTASGNTIYF. CDR3 DNA sequence: TGCAGCGTTCCCGGGACAGCCTCTGGAAACACCATATATTTT. Using reference TRBV29-1 and TRBJ1-3 for the parts outside the CDR3, the full variable domain is SAVISQKPSRDICQRGTSLTIQCQVDSQVTMMFWYRQQPGQSLTLIATANQGSEATYESGFVIDKFPISRPNLTFSTLTVSNMSPEDSSIYLCSVPGTASGNTIYFGEGSWLTVV.